This TCR beta chain was identified during a study of beta chain features in type 1 diabetes. What was sequenced were expressed TCRB transcripts, since all of the isolated RNA had been reverse transcribed. Regulatory, naive and central memory T cell samples averaged around 3.6 million reads. The method was immunoSEQ multiplex PCR; TCRdb's version includes in-frame clones alone and lacks a portion of them. Counted here are 680,000 or so clones, 13% occurring once; the ten biggest clones make up approximately 0.022%. The V and J ends lost 7 bases and 2 bases, in that order; junction bases with no gene match: 5. CDR3 length equals 13 residues. Germline CDR1 reads SNHLY; CDR2 reads FYNNEI. This clone appeared a few times. What it binds is unknown. The study's findings and limits: TCRB CDR3s were moderately but significantly shorter in Type 1 diabetes patients in all four CD4+ subsets. Whether TCRB rearrangement is influenced by HLA type went unresolved here. Since sequencing was performed on cDNA, cells with high TCR expression could be over-represented. At VDJ recombination sites, type 1 diabetes patients had fewer insertions and more deleted nucleotides.

The sequenced material came from naive CD4+ T cells from blood. The chain has TRBV2 and TRBJ2-7, with 7 bases aligning to TRBD1. The clonotype comes from a man aged 18 to 35 with type 1 diabetes. DNA for the CDR3: TGTGCCAGCACTGTACAGGGGCCCTACGAGCAGTACTTC. Translation: CASTVQGPYEQYF.